This TCR beta chain originates from a study of T cells in Graves' hyperthyroidism and ophthalmopathy. Amplification targeted TCR beta CDR3 regions from RNA transcripts. HTBI primers were employed in a first-round RT-PCR of the TCR CDR3. TCRdb ran MiXCR on the multiplex PCR reads and lists one entry per CDR3 protein. The sample yields roughly 300,000 distinct CDR3 sequences, around a sixth seen once. This clonotype was counted between two and nine times. This CDR3 contains 18 residues. After removal of 0 bases from V and 1 base from J, the junction contained 10 bases not matched to a gene. Germline V gene data show CDR1 as SGDLS and CDR2 as YYNGEE.

This TCR derives from a woman between 50 and 59 years old with Graves' hyperthyroidism. Sequenced input: blood. The chain links TRBV9 to TRBJ2-1; 7 bases match TRBD2. CDR3 in DNA: TGTGCCAGCAGCGTAGGCGGCTCTAGCGGACATTCCTACAATGAGCAGTTCTTC. This sequence encodes CASSVGGSSGHSYNEQFF.